The 27 T cell receptor beta chains presented below share a single source sample, sequenced in a study of graft-versus-host responses after intestinal transplantation (dated by TCRdb to about 2021). The antigens for these receptors are not known. Libraries were made using the immunoSEQ multiplex PCR assay. In its TCRdb copy, this immuneACCESS table keeps in-frame sequences only and misses some clones. Where compared with another copy, unresolved V genes explain less than half of these, and the others have no known cause. Counted in this sample were approximately 110,000 clones; approximately 90% of them appeared once. The biggest ten clones account for 0.2% to 0.25% of the sample. According to the study, the label for this sample's time point signals: cells obtained before transplantation from donor or recipient. Specimen: unstimulated CD4+ T cells sorted from spleen or lymph node cells, collected before transplant. These receptors originate from a human donor who was the organ donor for an intestinal transplant.

The chain couples TRBV18 to TRBJ1-5; 7 bases are shared with TRBD1. The germline V gene encodes CDR1 KGHSH and CDR2 LQKENI. CDR3 length equals 15 residues. V was pared by 4 bases and J by 6 bases, with 9 bases of the junction left unmatched. The CDR3 coding sequence is TGTGCCAGCTCACTCACAGGGGATGTCAGTCAGCCCCAGCATTTT. Amino acids: CASSLTGDVSQPQHF.

Notes on this clone: Other DNA sequences from this sample encode an identical CDR3 as well. The chain joins TRBV29-1 to TRBJ2-3; D is perhaps TRBD2 (6 bases). V lost 4 bases and J lost 4, with 6 bases in between. Germline CDR1 and CDR2: SQVTM and ANQGSEA. This CDR3 is built from 11 residues. CDR3 region: CSVGRADTQYF. The CDR3 DNA is TGCAGCGTTGGGAGGGCAGATACGCAGTATTTT.

The rearrangement uses TRBV6-4 and TRBJ2-1; the D gene is possibly TRBD2 (5 bases). This CDR3 is built from 14 residues. The V end was cut by 2 bases, the J end by 6 bases, with 11 bases between. Germline values: CDR1 MRHNA, CDR2 SNTAGT. The CDR3 loop is CASSDPQRGNEQFF. The CDR3 coding sequence is TGTGCCAGCAGTGACCCCCAACGGGGCAATGAGCAGTTCTTC.

The chain combines TRBV5-1 with TRBJ1-2; 8 bases fit TRBD1. The CDR3 is made up of 14 amino acids. The ends lost 4 bases at V and 1 base at J; junction bases unmatched: 3. Germline V gene sequence: CDR1 SGHRS, CDR2 YFSETQ. The CDR3 nucleotides read TGCGCCAGCAGCACGGGACAGGATAACTATGGCTACACCTTC. Amino acid sequence: CASSTGQDNYGYTF.

This clone appeared a single time. The rearrangement joins TRBV11-2 to TRBJ1-4; maybe TRBD1 (6 bases). CDR3 length: 16 residues. CDR1 and CDR2 from the germline V gene are SGHAT and FQNNGV. Trimming stripped 2 bases from V and 0 bases from J, with 10 bases between. CDR3 coding DNA: TGTGCCAGCAGCTTAATGGGGGCATCAACTAATGAAAAACTGTTTTTT. Amino acids: CASSLMGASTNEKLFF. Full variable domain (outside the CDR3, taken from reference TRBV11-2 and TRBJ1-4): EAGVAQSPRYKIIEKRQSVAFWCNPISGHATLYWYQQILGQGPKLLIQFQNNGVVDDSQLPKDRFSAERLKGVDSTLKIQPAKLEDSAVYLCASSLMGASTNEKLFFGSGTQLSVL.

The rearrangement joins TRBV10-3 to TRBJ2-6; TRBD1 aligns across 12 bases. The J segment lost 3 bases and the V segment lost 2 bases, leaving 2 bases of the junction unmatched. Germline V lookup: CDR1 ENHRY, CDR2 SYGVKD. The CDR3 totals 17 residues. CDR3 in DNA: TGTGCCATCAGTGAGAGGGACAGGGGGCTTGGGGCCAACGTCCTGACTTTC. It encodes CAISERDRGLGANVLTF.

The chain employs TRBV10-3 and TRBJ2-3, with a possible D match to TRBD2 (6 bases). The length of the CDR3 is 13 residues. Germline assignment: CDR1 ENHRY and CDR2 SYGVKD. The V end lost 5 bases, the J end lost 7 bases, and 13 bases lay between the germline ends. The CDR3 bases are TGTGCCATCAGTTCGGGACTCCCTAATACGCAGTATTTT. The encoded protein is CAISSGLPNTQYF.

This clone was seen only once. Distinct nucleotide sequences in the sample also encode this CDR3. This chain joins TRBV5-1 and TRBJ2-6; perhaps TRBD2 as D (5 bases). Germline CDR1 is SGHRS and CDR2 is YFSETQ. With 0 bases removed from V and 2 bases from J, the gap between germline ends came to 6 bases. The CDR3 extends over 15 amino acids. The CDR3 reads CASSLGGAGANVLTF. Here the CDR3 DNA reads TGCGCCAGCAGCTTGGGGGGAGCTGGGGCCAACGTCCTGACTTTC.

The chain has TRBV5-1 and TRBJ2-5; no firm D call. V lost 0 bases, J lost 5 bases, and 14 bases lay in between. The CDR3 covers 15 residues. Germline V gene data show CDR1 as SGHRS and CDR2 as YFSETQ. CDR3 sequence: CASSLEDPSWETQYF. CDR3 sequence (DNA): TGCGCCAGCAGCTTGGAAGACCCGTCTTGGGAGACCCAGTACTTC.

The V call is TRBV30, the J call TRBJ2-7; 7 bases map to TRBD2. V lost 0 bases and J lost 4; bases outside the gene matches: 6. There are 14 residues in the CDR3. Germline CDR1 reads GTSNPN; CDR2 reads SVGIG (reference sequence). Written as DNA, the CDR3 is TGTGCCTGGAGTGTCCAGGGCGGGAGTTACGAGCAGTACTTC. It yields the protein CAWSVQGGSYEQYF.

This clone was detected once. The CDR3 here is CASSLKGGRGYNEQFF. DNA for the CDR3: TGCGCCAGCAGCCTGAAGGGCGGGAGAGGCTACAATGAGCAGTTCTTC. V is TRBV5-1 and J is TRBJ2-1; 7 bases align to TRBD2. There are 16 residues in the CDR3. The V gene's germline CDR1 is SGHRS and CDR2 YFSETQ. Losses at the gene ends were 4 bases for V and 3 bases for J; bases not matched to a gene: 10.

The V gene is TRBV28, the J gene TRBJ2-7, with D perhaps TRBD1 or TRBD2 (5 bases each). In germline, CDR1 is MDHEN, CDR2 SYDVKM. The ends were cut back, 7 bases at V and 0 bases at J, with 19 bases in the middle. The CDR3 has 16 residues. The CDR3 loop is CASNLRGSLISYEQYF. Written as DNA, the CDR3 is TGTGCCAGCAACTTGAGGGGCAGTCTGATCTCCTACGAGCAGTACTTC.

This clone was counted once. The J gene is TRBJ1-2, the V gene TRBV4-3; D uncertain. Germline V CDR1 and CDR2: LGHNA, YSLEER. This CDR3 is built from 16 residues. V dropped 2 bases and J dropped 2 bases, with 15 bases sitting between them. CDR3 residues: CASSQLVGGANYGYTF. The CDR3 DNA reads TGCGCCAGCAGCCAATTAGTGGGAGGAGCGAACTATGGCTACACCTTC.

This clone was seen only once. The CDR3: CASTSQGQPQHF. The CDR3 bases are TGTGCCAGTACCTCACAGGGTCAGCCCCAGCATTTT. The chain has TRBV19 and TRBJ1-5; TRBD1 is a possible D gene (6 bases). From germline, CDR1 is LNHDA and CDR2 SQIVND (reference sequence). The V gene lost 7 bases and the J gene lost 6 bases, with 10 bases spanning the gap. The CDR3 extends over 12 amino acids.

The rearrangement links TRBV7-9 to TRBJ2-7; the D gene could be TRBD1 or TRBD2 (5 bases each). The CDR3 is 13 residues long. Germline lookup yields CDR1 SEHNR and CDR2 FQNEAQ (reference sequence). Trimming cost V 2 bases and J 6 bases, with 11 bases left between them. The CDR3, as DNA: TGTGCCAGCAGCTTACGGGACCGGTTCGAGCAGTACTTC. It codes for CASSLRDRFEQYF.

The chain combines TRBV19 with TRBJ1-1; TRBD1 is a possible D gene (5 bases). Trimming removed 3 bases at V and 0 bases at J, with 11 bases between. The germline gives CDR1 LNHDA, CDR2 SQIVND (reference sequence). CDR3 length equals 15 residues. CDR3 protein: CASSIQGTLNTEAFF. The CDR3 DNA follows: TGTGCCAGTAGTATCCAGGGAACATTGAACACTGAAGCTTTCTTT.

The CDR3 DNA is TGTGCCAGCTCACCTCTGGGGTACGGCACAGATACGCAGTATTTT. It codes for CASSPLGYGTDTQYF. V gene TRBV18 combines with J gene TRBJ2-3; no clear D. The CDR3 runs 15 residues. V was pared by 3 bases and J by 1 base, with 11 bases between. Germline CDR1 is KGHSH and CDR2 is LQKENI.

The rearrangement links TRBV18 to TRBJ2-1, with D possibly being TRBD1 (6 bases). Germline V gene data show CDR1 as KGHSH and CDR2 as LQKENI. The CDR3 runs 15 residues. V lost 2 bases to trimming and J lost 6 bases, with 14 bases between them. The CDR3 DNA is TGTGCCAGCTCACCATACAGGGCCGATGGCAATGAGCAGTTCTTC. This sequence encodes CASSPYRADGNEQFF.

The V gene is TRBV4-1, the J gene TRBJ1-2; 7 bases match TRBD1. Germline values: CDR1 MGHRA, CDR2 YSYEKL. V was pared by 0 bases and J by 6 bases, with 10 bases of the junction left unmatched. The CDR3 length is 16 residues. CDR3 DNA sequence: TGCGCCAGCAGCCAAGAGCGACACAGGGGTGTGGATGGCTACACCTTC. This sequence encodes CASSQERHRGVDGYTF.

This rearrangement joins TRBV10-3 to TRBJ2-5; possibly TRBD1 or TRBD2 for D (5 bases each). CDR1 and CDR2 (germline): ENHRY, SYGVKD. Trimming stripped 9 bases from V and 1 base from J, with 12 bases between. The CDR3 has 13 amino acids. The chain's CDR3 is CAIAARVQETQYF. The CDR3 DNA follows: TGTGCCATAGCGGCCAGGGTCCAAGAGACCCAGTACTTC.

The genes are TRBV23-1 and TRBJ1-2; 8 positions agree with TRBD1. TRBV23-1 is flagged as an ORF with uncertain function. The CDR3 length is 13 residues. V was clipped by 10 bases and J by 3 bases; unmatched bases: 7. The CDR3 DNA sequence: TGCGCCAAGGAGACAGGGGTTCACTATGGCTACACCTTC. Amino acid sequence: CAKETGVHYGYTF.

The count of this clone is one. V is TRBV30 and J is TRBJ1-2; the D is unclear. V was cut by 0 bases and J by 0 bases, with 8 bases left in between. Germline CDR1 GTSNPN, CDR2 SVGIG (reference sequence). This CDR3 contains 14 residues. In nucleotides, the CDR3 is TGTGCCTGGAGTGTCGCAGGAGCTAACTATGGCTACACCTTC. It translates to CAWSVAGANYGYTF.

V gene TRBV28 combines with J gene TRBJ2-7; TRBD2 matches at 12 bases. Trimming cost V 8 bases and J 3 bases; bases outside gene matches: 5. The CDR3 is 14 amino acids. CDR1 and CDR2 (germline): MDHEN, SYDVKM. The CDR3 bases are TGTGCCAGCGTTACTAGCGGGAGGCTCTACGAGCAGTACTTC. This translates into CASVTSGRLYEQYF.

This sequence joins TRBV28 and TRBJ2-7; D may be TRBD2 (5 bases). This CDR3 is 14 amino acids long. V dropped 3 bases and J dropped 2 bases, with 11 bases sitting between them. The germline CDR1 and CDR2 sequences are MDHEN and SYDVKM. The DNA for the CDR3 is TGTGCCAGCAGTTTGGGTGGAGGCACCTACGAGCAGTACTTC. It codes for CASSLGGGTYEQYF.

The rearrangement joins TRBV6-1 to TRBJ2-7; 7 bases fit TRBD1. The CDR3 is 12 amino acids. Germline assignment: CDR1 MNHNS and CDR2 SASEGT. V was pared by 8 bases and J by 4 bases, with 5 bases of the junction left unmatched. The CDR3 region has the DNA TGTGCCAGCCGGGACAGAGCATACGAGCAGTACTTC. Amino acids: CASRDRAYEQYF.

This chain joins TRBV5-4 and TRBJ2-5, with 8 positions matching TRBD1. Germline trimming cut 4 bases from V and 5 bases from J; bases unmatched to any gene: 10. CDR3 size: 15 residues. The germline V gene encodes CDR1 SGHNT and CDR2 YYREEE (reference sequence). The CDR3 region is CASSKIDRGRETQYF. The CDR3 nucleotides are TGTGCCAGCAGCAAGATAGACAGGGGTAGGGAGACCCAGTACTTC. The whole variable domain, filled in from reference TRBV5-4 and TRBJ2-5, reads ETGVTQSPTHLIKTRGQQVTLRCSSQSGHNTVSWYQQALGQGPQFIFQYYREEENGRGNFPPRFSGLQFPNYSSELNVNALELDDSALYLCASSKIDRGRETQYFGPGTRLLVL.

The chain employs TRBV18 and TRBJ1-1; D unclear. V was shortened by 5 bases and J by 0 bases, with 4 bases between the two germline ends. The CDR3 contains 12 residues. Germline CDR1 is KGHSH and CDR2 is LQKENI. The CDR3 DNA sequence: TGTGCCAGCTCATTACTGAACACTGAAGCTTTCTTT. It specifies CASSLLNTEAFF.